This TCR beta chain emerged from a study of blood T cells in healthy people across ages. Then a second PCR, running roughly 6 to 11 cycles, was carried out with a sample-barcoded 5' primer and a J-beta primer mix. TCRdb re-called the 5' RACE reads with MiXCR, one entry per CDR3 protein. The data contain around 1,800,000 distinct CDR3 sequences, about two fifths of them seen just once; the ten biggest clones take up roughly 23%. The CDR3 contains 13 residues. The V gene end was trimmed by 6 bases and the J gene end by 7 bases; junction bases not matched to a gene: 5. The rearrangement joins TRBV12-3 or TRBV12-4 to TRBJ2-2; 7 bases map to TRBD1. Sequenced sample: blood. The receptor comes from a human donor in good health. CDR3 sequence (DNA): TGTGCCAGCAGAACGACAGGGCTCGGGGAGCTGTTTTTT. It codes for CASRTTGLGELFF.